This entry describes one T cell receptor (beta chain). Its antigen specificity is not known. Base-call qualities are not available, and no considerably larger clone is one nucleotide away. Taken from the germline V gene (reference sequence), the CDR1 and CDR2 loops are SSHAT and FNYEAQ. Measured from the cysteine to the phenylalanine, the CDR3 is 16 residues long. Here the CDR3 DNA is all that survives: 48 bases in frame from base 1. At the junction V is shortened by 2 bases and J by 5 bases; bases outside the gene matches: 5. The data derive from a study of identical twins (dated by TCRdb to 2016 to 2018). With regard to the full study: TCR alpha and beta repertoires from monozygotic twins, unrelated adults of various ages and cord blood were deep-sequenced to test whether fetal clonotypes persist. To rule out contamination, the twin experiments were replicated at different times with different library preparation protocols. Overall results and qualifications from the work: Because the same donors could not be followed over many years, conclusions were based on cross-sectional statistical analysis. Abundant cord blood beta clonotypes had fewer insertions, young adult naive repertoires showed a similar but weaker trend, and memory repertoires showed no such trend. Recombination models systematically underestimated out-of-frame TCR alpha sharing in monozygotic twins but agreed with sharing between unrelated individuals. Zero-insertion analyses could be partly confounded by invariant T cells such as MAIT and iNKT, although diverse VJ usage argued against such confounding for most clonotypes. Excess twin sharing in beta out-of-frame sequences was weaker because fewer shared sequences lowered the signal-to-noise ratio. Compared with coincidental sharing between unrelated individuals, out-of-frame TCR alpha sequences shared between twins had an excess of sequences with low generation probability.

Every donor was a healthy Caucasian. Three pairs of female monozygotic twins, all aged roughly 18 to 29 years, were included in the twin cohort. Miltenyi CD45RO+ enrichment and human naive T-cell isolation kits were used to isolate memory (CD45RO+) and naive T cells from PBMC. Libraries were constructed by 5' RACE. Instrument used: Illumina HiSeq 2000. Template switching added a universal primer binding site, and the final cDNA carried a unique molecular identifier that allowed TCR cDNA molecules to be counted accurately. First-strand cDNA for TCR alpha and beta chains was synthesized from specific primers in the conserved constant-segment region. To control for contamination, every cDNA library carried two barcodes: a SMART-Mk sample barcode plus Illumina barcodes. Two successive PCR steps introduced TruSeq adapter sequences along with Illumina sample barcodes. TCR alpha and beta cDNA libraries were sequenced on the Illumina HiSeq platform with custom primers. In the authors' own workflow: MiGEC processed the raw reads to extract unique molecular identifiers, while MiXCR was used to determine the CDR3 positions. For each individual, recombination models were inferred using an EM algorithm with the repgenHMM and IGoR tools. The tcR package in R was used for shared clonotype analysis, with sharing normalized by the product of cloneset sizes. To study raw recombination free of thymic and clonal selection effects, out-of-frame nonproductive sequences were analyzed. TCRdb reworked the public reads: Q25 trimming with fastp, MiXCR clone assembly, productive beta chains retained. Merged by CDR3 protein, the rows form single entries marked with the most common genes and DNA. The V and J calls and clone size come from TCRdb's table, not from the authors' own analysis. This sample is represented by 250,000 or so distinct CDR3 sequences; about 7% of them were singletons. Clones ranked in the top ten supply about 3.6% of the sample.

Another study also made use of these data, one on yellow fever vaccine responses in identical twins. Drawing on the second study: According to the authors, in identical twins the way T cells responded to vaccination appeared partly convergent and partly personalized. In the study, vaccine-responding T cell clones were precisely tracked in identical twins.

This chain joins TRBV7-7 to TRBJ2-1, with 11 bases aligning to TRBD2. The receptor comes from a woman aged 18-35 years in good health. Sequencing was done on a sample of memory (CD45RO+) T cells sorted from blood. The cell subset or site label of this sample denotes: CD45RO+ enriched T cells. The CDR3 region reads CASSLQGLAGDNEQFF. The DNA is as follows: TGTGCCAGCAGCTTACAAGGACTAGCGGGCGACAATGAGCAGTTCTTC.